A single sample gave rise to the 25 T cell receptor beta chains below, sequenced in a study of shared clonotypes between healthy human individuals. Some clones are missing from TCRdb's copy, which holds only in-frame ones; the method was immunoSEQ multiplex PCR. Here the sample spans just under 350,000 clones, more than 60% being singletons. Sequencing input: memory CD4+ T cells sorted from blood. The sample's subset: CD45RA-negative fraction. The receptors here all came from a man younger than 45 in good health.

This chain connects TRBV19 to TRBJ2-1; D not resolved. CDR3 length: 15 residues. Trimming stripped 7 bases from V and 0 bases from J, with 13 bases between. Looked up from germline, CDR1 is LNHDA and CDR2 is SQIVND (reference sequence). The CDR3 DNA reads TGTGCCAGTACCAGAACCGACGACTCCTACAATGAGCAGTTCTTC. Its protein product is CASTRTDDSYNEQFF.

The V call is TRBV28, the J call TRBJ2-1, with D perhaps matching TRBD1 (6 bases). The CDR3 extends over 12 amino acids. Per the germline V gene, CDR1 is MDHEN and CDR2 is SYDVKM. V lost 4 bases and J 8 bases, leaving 9 bases between the germline ends. CDR3 loop: CASSSQGHEQFF. Written as DNA, the CDR3 is TGTGCCAGCAGTTCACAGGGCCATGAGCAGTTCTTC.

This clone came up once. The genes are TRBV5-1 and TRBJ1-5; 10 bases match TRBD1. The CDR3 sequence is 15 residues long. Unmatched junction bases numbered 9, after V lost 5 bases and J lost 7 bases. Germline lookup yields CDR1 SGHRS and CDR2 YFSETQ. The CDR3 reads CASSLEGQGGQPQHF. The CDR3 DNA reads as TGCGCCAGCAGTCTAGAAGGACAGGGGGGCCAGCCCCAGCATTTT.

CDR3: CASSPGEMVLETQYF. CDR3 in DNA: TGTGCCAGCAGTCCAGGGGAGATGGTTCTGGAGACCCAGTACTTC. This chain joins TRBV28 and TRBJ2-5, with D possibly TRBD1 on 6 matching bases. Trimming stripped 5 bases from V and 5 bases from J, with 18 bases between. Germline V gene data show CDR1 as MDHEN and CDR2 as SYDVKM. The CDR3 spans 15 residues. The variable domain in full, with the rest retrieved from reference TRBV28 and TRBJ2-5, is DVKVTQSSRYLVKRTGEKVFLECVQDMDHENMFWYRQDPGLGLRLIYFSYDVKMKEKGDIPEGYSVSREKKERFSLILESASTNQTSMYLCASSPGEMVLETQYFGPGTRLLVL.

V usage is TRBV5-1 and J usage is TRBJ2-5; TRBD2 matches 7 bases. CDR1 is SGHRS, CDR2 YFSETQ, per germline. Losses at the gene ends were 0 bases for V and 5 bases for J; bases not matched to a gene: 4. The CDR3 consists of 14 residues. CDR3 in DNA: TGCGCCAGCAGCTTGGCTAGCGGTTGGGAGACCCAGTACTTC. Translation: CASSLASGWETQYF.

V usage is TRBV7-9 and J usage is TRBJ2-2; 8 bases agree with TRBD2. Germline V CDR1 and CDR2: SEHNR, FQNEAQ (reference sequence). This CDR3 is built from 15 residues. The junction had 3 bases not matched to a gene; V was cut back by 5 bases and J by 1 base. The CDR3 is CASSPGGMNTGELFF. Written as DNA, the CDR3 is TGTGCCAGCAGCCCGGGGGGGATGAACACCGGGGAGCTGTTTTTT.

This sequence joins TRBV5-4 and TRBJ2-7; no clear D gene. The germline gives CDR1 SGHNT, CDR2 YYREEE (reference sequence). V lost 0 bases, J lost 7 bases, and 11 bases lay in between. The CDR3 consists of 13 residues. The CDR3 protein is CASSLGWAEEQYF. The CDR3 nucleotides are TGTGCCAGCAGCTTGGGGTGGGCGGAGGAGCAGTACTTC.

This clone was counted once. The chain recombines TRBV2 with TRBJ1-2; the D gene is possibly TRBD1 (6 bases). The V end was cut by 10 bases, the J end by 5 bases, with 17 bases between. CDR1 is SNHLY and CDR2 is FYNNEI in the germline V gene. The CDR3 is made up of 13 amino acids. This CDR3 reads CATIPGVGYGYTF. CDR3 DNA: TGTGCCACGATACCAGGGGTTGGATATGGCTACACCTTC.

The gene calls are TRBV11-2 and TRBJ2-1; D could derive from TRBD1 or TRBD2 (5 bases each). The CDR3 loop spans 15 amino acids. Trimming took 6 bases from V and 5 from J, leaving 17 bases between them. Per the germline V gene, CDR1 is SGHAT and CDR2 is FQNNGV. The CDR3 loop reads CASRAWGRKDNEQFF. The CDR3 DNA sequence: TGTGCCAGCAGGGCATGGGGGAGAAAGGACAATGAGCAGTTCTTC.

Here the CDR3 reads CASSRTTISTNEKLFF. The DNA for the CDR3 is TGCGCCAGCAGCCGCACTACGATTTCAACTAATGAAAAACTGTTTTTT. V and J are TRBV5-1 and TRBJ1-4; D unresolved. This CDR3 has 16 amino acids. CDR1 and CDR2 (germline): SGHRS, YFSETQ. V was pared by 4 bases and J by 0 bases, with 13 bases between. Together with reference TRBV5-1 and TRBJ1-4, the CDR3 gives the full variable domain: KAGVTQTPRYLIKTRGQQVTLSCSPISGHRSVSWYQQTPGQGLQFLFEYFSETQRNKGNFPGRFSGRQFSNSRSEMNVSTLELGDSALYLCASSRTTISTNEKLFFGSGTQLSVL.

In this sample, this clone turned up many times. This chain uses TRBV14 with TRBJ2-1; 8 bases line up with TRBD2. Germline CDR1 SGHDN, CDR2 FVKESK. The V segment lost 3 bases and the J segment 4 bases; nucleotides outside the gene matches: 11. The CDR3 is 17 amino acids. Here the CDR3 reads CASSQARGGGRYNEQFF. The CDR3, as DNA: TGTGCCAGCAGCCAGGCGCGCGGGGGCGGGAGGTACAATGAGCAGTTCTTC.

In its sample, this clone was seen a few times. V gene TRBV7-9 combines with J gene TRBJ2-2; D might be TRBD1 or TRBD2, each matching 5 bases. CDR1 and CDR2 from the germline V gene are SEHNR and FQNEAQ (reference sequence). The CDR3 runs to 13 residues. V lost 3 bases to trimming and J lost 6 bases, with 8 bases between them. The CDR3, as DNA: TGTGCCAGCAGCTTTGGGGGTTCCGGGGAGCTGTTTTTT. The encoded protein is CASSFGGSGELFF.

The chain is built from TRBV11-2 and TRBJ1-2; D remains ambiguous. Germline CDR1 reads SGHAT; CDR2 reads FQNNGV. CDR3 size: 16 residues. Between the trimmed V and J ends, which lost 5 bases and 3 bases, there was a span of 19 bases. The DNA for the CDR3 is TGTGCCAGCAGCCTCGCCGGTGTGGCCTCTTACTATGGCTACACCTTC. It codes for CASSLAGVASYYGYTF. Supplemented by reference TRBV11-2 and TRBJ1-2, the full variable domain reads EAGVAQSPRYKIIEKRQSVAFWCNPISGHATLYWYQQILGQGPKLLIQFQNNGVVDDSQLPKDRFSAERLKGVDSTLKIQPAKLEDSAVYLCASSLAGVASYYGYTFGSGTRLTVV.

This chain links TRBV28 with TRBJ1-1; unclear D gene. Trimming left V 8 bases short and J 5 bases short, with 9 bases between. The CDR3 spans 11 residues. CDR1 MDHEN and CDR2 SYDVKM come from the germline V gene. CDR3 region: CASRRTTEAFF. The CDR3 DNA reads TGTGCCAGCCGCAGAACAACTGAAGCTTTCTTT. Full variable domain (remainder filled in from reference TRBV28 and TRBJ1-1): DVKVTQSSRYLVKRTGEKVFLECVQDMDHENMFWYRQDPGLGLRLIYFSYDVKMKEKGDIPEGYSVSREKKERFSLILESASTNQTSMYLCASRRTTEAFFGQGTRLTVV.

This chain links TRBV27 with TRBJ1-4; unclear D gene. The CDR3 runs to 15 residues. Germline lookup yields CDR1 MNHEY and CDR2 SMNVEV (reference sequence). The ends were cut back, 5 bases at V and 0 bases at J, with 10 bases in the middle. CDR3 bases: TGTGCCAGCAGTCGTTCGACAACAACTAATGAAAAACTGTTTTTT. This gives the protein CASSRSTTTNEKLFF.

V and J are TRBV28 and TRBJ2-7; TRBD2 matches at 13 bases. Germline V gene lookup returns CDR1 MDHEN and CDR2 SYDVKM. V dropped 10 bases and J dropped 4; count of bases not matched to a gene: 10. There are 15 residues in the CDR3. The CDR3: CAIRTRTSGSYEQYF. In DNA, the CDR3 is TGTGCCATCAGAACGAGGACTAGCGGGAGTTACGAGCAGTACTTC.

This chain links TRBV15 with TRBJ2-3, with 7 bases identical to TRBD2. The CDR3 has 15 amino acids. Germline-derived CDR1 and CDR2 are LNHNV and YYDKDF (reference sequence). After removal of 2 bases from V and 3 bases from J, the junction contained 5 bases not matched to a gene. CDR3 sequence reads: CATSRKTSITDTQYF. The DNA of the CDR3 is TGTGCCACCAGCAGAAAGACTAGCATAACAGATACGCAGTATTTT.

This chain uses TRBV10-3 with TRBJ2-7, with a weak D call TRBD1 (5 bases). V lost 3 bases to trimming and J lost 2 bases, with 8 bases between them. Germline CDR1 is ENHRY and CDR2 is SYGVKD. This CDR3 is built from 13 residues. The CDR3 region is CAISDGRAYEQYF. The CDR3 DNA reads as TGTGCCATCAGTGATGGCAGGGCCTACGAGCAGTACTTC.

This chain connects TRBV7-6 to TRBJ2-5; TRBD1 might be the D (5 bases). Trimming removed 1 base at V and 6 bases at J, with 15 bases between. This CDR3 is 15 amino acids long. Germline V gene data show CDR1 as SGHVS and CDR2 as FNYEAQ. The CDR3 region has the DNA TGTGCCAGCAGCTTAGGGTTAACAGGTTCGAAGACCCAGTACTTC. Protein: CASSLGLTGSKTQYF.

The gene calls are TRBV2 and TRBJ2-5, with TRBD2 identical over 8 bases. The CDR3 is 13 amino acids. V lost 10 bases and J lost 2; bases outside the gene matches: 6. CDR1 is SNHLY, CDR2 FYNNEI, per germline. CDR3 amino acids: CATSGSTQETQYF. The CDR3 region has the DNA TGTGCCACCAGCGGGAGCACACAAGAGACCCAGTACTTC.

The chain uses TRBV9 and TRBJ2-3; 12 nucleotides align to TRBD2. The V and J ends lost 0 bases and 6 bases, in that order; junction bases with no gene match: 5. The CDR3 has 16 residues. Germline V lookup: CDR1 SGDLS, CDR2 YYNGEE. CDR3 protein: CASSVASGRAGDTQYF. The CDR3, as DNA: TGTGCCAGCAGCGTAGCTAGCGGGAGGGCCGGGGATACGCAGTATTTT.

V gene TRBV5-1 combines with J gene TRBJ2-7, with 9 bases aligning to TRBD2. Per the germline V gene, CDR1 is SGHRS and CDR2 is YFSETQ. The CDR3 runs 15 residues. J gave up 2 bases and V 3 bases, and 6 bases lay outside the gene matches. The CDR3 is CASSYSTSGTYEQYF. In DNA form, the CDR3 reads TGCGCCAGCAGCTATTCGACTAGCGGAACCTACGAGCAGTACTTC.

The chain couples TRBV7-8 to TRBJ2-1; D might be TRBD1 (5 bases). Trimming cost V 5 bases and J 4 bases, with 12 bases left between them. CDR3 length: 14 amino acids. CDR1 and CDR2 from the germline V gene are SGHVS and FQNEAQ. This CDR3 reads CASSLGTGYNEQFF. CDR3 sequence (DNA): TGTGCCAGCAGCCTCGGAACAGGATACAATGAGCAGTTCTTC.

This clone was recorded only once. The J gene is TRBJ2-7, the V gene TRBV19, with 8 bases lining up with TRBD2. CDR1 is LNHDA and CDR2 is SQIVND in the germline V gene (reference sequence). The V and J ends lost 7 bases and 7 bases, in that order; junction bases with no gene match: 15. This CDR3 spans 15 amino acids. The CDR3 DNA sequence: TGTGCCAGTACGATTTCTGGGGGATCTAGCGGGGAGCAGTACTTC. Protein product: CASTISGGSSGEQYF.

V and J are TRBV11-2 and TRBJ1-2; TRBD1 aligns across 10 bases. V lost 5 bases to trimming and J lost 6 bases; unmatched junction nucleotides: 3. The CDR3 spans 13 residues. Germline-derived CDR1 and CDR2 are SGHAT and FQNNGV. This CDR3 is CASSQGQGNGYTF. DNA of the CDR3: TGTGCCAGCAGCCAGGGACAGGGGAATGGCTACACCTTC.